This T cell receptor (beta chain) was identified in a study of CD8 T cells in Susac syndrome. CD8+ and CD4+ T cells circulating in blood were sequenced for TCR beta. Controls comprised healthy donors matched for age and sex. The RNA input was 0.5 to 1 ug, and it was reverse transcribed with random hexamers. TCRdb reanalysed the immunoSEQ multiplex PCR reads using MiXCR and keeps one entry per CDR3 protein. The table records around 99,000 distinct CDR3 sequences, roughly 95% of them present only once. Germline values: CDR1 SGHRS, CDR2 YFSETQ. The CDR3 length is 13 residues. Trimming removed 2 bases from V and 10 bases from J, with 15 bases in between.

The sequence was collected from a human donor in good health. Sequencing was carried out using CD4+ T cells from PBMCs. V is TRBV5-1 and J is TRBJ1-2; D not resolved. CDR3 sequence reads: CASSFPATMDYTF. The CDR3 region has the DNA TGCGCCAGCAGCTTCCCCGCGACTATGGACTACACCTTC.